This T cell receptor (beta chain) was documented in a study of cytotoxic CD8 clonotypes in ibrutinib-treated CLL. The overall study: There were 11 relapsed/refractory patients and around 15 treatment-naive patients, and roughly 18 were IGHV unmutated. Findings and caveats of the study: Whereas clonality rose at ibrutinib response, it declined toward baseline at progression. Treatment left the uncommon public clonotypes either contracted or stable in frequency.

Depth targeted 1 in 200,000 to 1 in 1 million T cells, averaging approximately 10x coverage per clonotype. The method was immunoSEQ multiplex PCR; TCRdb's version includes in-frame clones alone and lacks a portion of them. Seen here are about 39,000 clones, 65% to 70% observed once, and the top ten hold less than 7.5%. The CDR3 spans 13 residues. Germline assignment: CDR1 SGHTA and CDR2 FQGNSA. With regard to this clone: Antigen specificity is unknown. At one boundary the junction diverges from the germline segment, which might be a read error.

The TCR sequence derives from a human donor with chronic lymphocytic leukemia. The chain recombines TRBV7-2 with TRBJ2-1; 9 bases line up with TRBD2. Material: PBMCs, obtained at disease progression, from a patient treated with ibrutinib. The CDR3 loop reads CASSLASSGRGIF. The CDR3 coding sequence is TGTGCCAGCAGCTTAGCGAGTAGCGGGAGAGGGATCTTC. Based on the CDR3 plus reference TRBV7-2 and TRBJ2-1, the full variable domain is GAGVSQSPSNKVTEKGKDVELRCDPISGHTALYWYRQSLGQGLEFLIYFQGNSAPDKSGLPSDRFSAERTGGSVSTLTIQRTQQEDSAVYLCASSLASSGRGIFGPGTRLTVL.